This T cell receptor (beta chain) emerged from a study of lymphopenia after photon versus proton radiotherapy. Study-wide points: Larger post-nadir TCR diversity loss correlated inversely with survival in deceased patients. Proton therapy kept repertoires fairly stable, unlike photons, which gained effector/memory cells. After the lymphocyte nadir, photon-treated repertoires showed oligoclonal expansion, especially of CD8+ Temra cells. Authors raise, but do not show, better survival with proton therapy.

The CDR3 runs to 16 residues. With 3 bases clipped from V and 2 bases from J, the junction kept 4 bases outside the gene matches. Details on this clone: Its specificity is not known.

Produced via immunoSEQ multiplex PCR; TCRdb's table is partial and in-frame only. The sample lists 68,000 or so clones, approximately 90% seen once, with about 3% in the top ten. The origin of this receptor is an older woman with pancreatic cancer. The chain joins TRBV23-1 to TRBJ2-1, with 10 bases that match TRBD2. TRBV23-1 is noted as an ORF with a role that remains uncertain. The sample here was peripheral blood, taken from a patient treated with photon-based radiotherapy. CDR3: CASSHISGRTYNEQFF. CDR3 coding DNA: TGCGCCAGCAGTCACATTAGCGGGAGGACCTACAATGAGCAGTTCTTC.